Listed below are T cell receptor beta chains from one sample, sequenced in a study of blood T cell repertoires in COVID-19. Here immunoSEQ multiplex PCR was the method, and the copy in TCRdb shows in-frame clones only, minus some. The profile shows tens of thousands of clones, 80% to 90% of them singletons. Sequenced material: peripheral blood. All receptors come from a man aged 50 to 60 with active COVID-19. Each CDR3 is given with its conserved first and last residue. D genes are given only for firm matches. Expanded clones are given a class, and other clones once, few, many or no size at all.

d_call,v_call,j_call,clone_size,cdr3_nt,cdr3_aa
TRBD2,TRBV5-6,TRBJ2-7,NA,TGTGCCAGCAGCGGTAGCGGGGGGCTCTCCTACGAGCAGTACTTC,CASSGSGGLSYEQYF
NA,TRBV11-2,TRBJ1-6,NA,TGTGCCAGCAGCGAGATACGGTCACCCCTCCACTTT,CASSEIRSPLHF
TRBD2,TRBV7-9,TRBJ2-1,NA,TGTGCCAGCAGCTTAGCTAGCGGGATAAGAAGTGAGCAGTTCTTC,CASSLASGIRSEQFF
NA,TRBV6-1,TRBJ1-6,NA,TGTGCCAGCAGTGAACTCTCCTCACCCCTCCACTTT,CASSELSSPLHF
TRBD2,TRBV5-4,TRBJ2-1,NA,TGTGCCATCCGTAGCGGGGGCCTATCGGGTGAGCAGTTCTTC,CAIRSGGLSGEQFF
TRBD1,TRBV5-1,TRBJ2-7,NA,TGCGCCAGCAGCCGACAGGGGGCGGGGGAGCAGTACTTC,CASSRQGAGEQYF
TRBD1,TRBV29-1,TRBJ2-1,NA,TGCAGCGTTGATCCGGGACAGGGCTACGATGAGCAGTTCTTC,CSVDPGQGYDEQFF
NA,TRBV9,TRBJ2-3,NA,TGTGCCAGCAGCCCGGAAGGGGACACAGATACGCAGTATTTT,CASSPEGDTDTQYF
NA,TRBV28,TRBJ2-7,NA,TGTGCCAGCACCCCCTTCCCGCTTCGTACGGACGAGCAGTACTTC,CASTPFPLRTDEQYF
NA,TRBV3-1/TRBV3-2,TRBJ1-4,NA,TGTGCCAGCAGCCTACAGCAATTGAATGAAAAACTGTTTTTT,CASSLQQLNEKLFF
NA,TRBV7-9,TRBJ2-7,NA,TGTGCCAGCAGCTTAGGCGCGACTACCGAGCAGTACTTC,CASSLGATTEQYF
NA,TRBV3-1/TRBV3-2,TRBJ1-3,NA,TGTGCCAGCAGCCAAGGTCGGGCTGGAAACACCATATATTTT,CASSQGRAGNTIYF
NA,TRBV6-5,TRBJ1-1,NA,TGTGCCAGCAACCTGGGGGGGCTGGGCACTGAAGCTTTCTTT,CASNLGGLGTEAFF
NA,TRBV7-3,TRBJ2-2,NA,TGTGCCAGCTCACAGGGGAGGGGGGAGCTGTTTTTT,CASSQGRGELFF
NA,TRBV6-6,TRBJ1-6,NA,TGTGCCAGCAGACCTCCGGGGTGGAATTCACCCCTCCACTTT,CASRPPGWNSPLHF
TRBD1,TRBV6-2/TRBV6-3,TRBJ2-7,NA,TGTGCCAGCAGTTACAGCCAGGGGGCCTCCTACGAGCAGTACTTC,CASSYSQGASYEQYF
NA,TRBV5-6,TRBJ2-7,NA,TGTGCCAGCAGCTTTGGGGGGACCTACGAGCAGTACTTC,CASSFGGTYEQYF
TRBD2,TRBV11-2,TRBJ2-5,once,TGTGCCAGCAGCTCCTCCCTGAGACTAGCGGGAGGTGGCCCAGAGACCCAGTACTTC,CASSSSLRLAGGGPETQYF
NA,TRBV4-1,TRBJ1-1,NA,TGCGCCAGCAGCCAAGATTTTCTAGTGGGGGCGCGGGTGAACACTGAAGCTTTCTTT,CASSQDFLVGARVNTEAFF
NA,TRBV18,TRBJ2-7,NA,TGTGCCAGCTCACCACCTGAGAGGGGGATTGCCGAGCAGTACTTC,CASSPPERGIAEQYF
NA,TRBV18,TRBJ2-7,once,TGTGCCAGCTCACCAACTCATTCGCGGGAGCAGTACTTC,CASSPTHSREQYF
NA,TRBV6-5,TRBJ2-1,NA,TGTGCCAGCAGACGAGATTTCTCGGACAATGAGCAGTTCTTC,CASRRDFSDNEQFF
NA,TRBV19,TRBJ2-3,NA,TGTGCCAGTAGTGGGGGGGGCGGACCACCCCGGGATACGCAGTATTTT,CASSGGGGPPRDTQYF
NA,TRBV11-1,TRBJ2-7,once,TGTGCCAGCAGCCCAGAGACTAGTTCCGAGCAGTACTTC,CASSPETSSEQYF
TRBD1,TRBV11-2,TRBJ1-4,NA,TGTGCCAGCAGCTCCGGACAGGGGACTAATGAAAAACTGTTTTTT,CASSSGQGTNEKLFF
NA,TRBV27,TRBJ2-5,few,TGTGCCAGCAGTTTATCGGCCCCCGTGGAGACCCAGTACTTC,CASSLSAPVETQYF
NA,TRBV2,TRBJ1-5,NA,TGTGCCAGCAGTCCTGGATGGGACTTTGGCAATCAGCCCCAGCATTTT,CASSPGWDFGNQPQHF
NA,TRBV11-3,TRBJ2-5,NA,TGTGCCAGCAGCTTAACCATCCGGGAGACCCAGTACTTC,CASSLTIRETQYF
NA,TRBV27,TRBJ2-1,few,TGTGCCAGCAGTTTATCGAGCGGCTCATACAATGAGCAGTTCTTC,CASSLSSGSYNEQFF
NA,TRBV9,TRBJ2-2,NA,TGTGCCAGCAGCGTAGTCCCGGGAGGGGAGCTGTTTTTT,CASSVVPGGELFF